Only a few counts were recorded for the clone carrying this T cell receptor beta chain. Antigen: not known. CMV status came from CD4+ IFNgamma after overnight CMV lysate stimulation. Both TRBC1 and TRBC2 were covered by a beta constant-region primer of two equimolar oligonucleotides. Ligated cDNA was amplified by four rounds of PCR with nested alpha and beta constant-region primers and SP2. Each CDR3 protein is one row after TCRdb ran MiXCR on the UMI-ligation and nested PCR reads. The sample yields 140,000 to 150,000 distinct CDR3 sequences, roughly 23% seen once. These data come from a study of naive and memory T cell subsets. General observations from the study: Naive repertoires, especially CD8, held a few larger clonotypes, possibly memory cells re-expressing CD45RA.

V lost 8 bases and J lost 0, with 20 bases in between. The CDR3 contains 17 residues. In germline, CDR1 is WSHSY, CDR2 SAAADI. The receptor comes from a human donor in good health. Material for sequencing was naive CD4+ T cells from blood. The chain carries TRBV10-2 and TRBJ2-4; no reliable D call. CDR3 nucleotides: TGCGCCAGCTCGGACCTCCAGGAGACCTTAGCCAAAAACATTCAGTACTTC. Its translation: CASSDLQETLAKNIQYF.